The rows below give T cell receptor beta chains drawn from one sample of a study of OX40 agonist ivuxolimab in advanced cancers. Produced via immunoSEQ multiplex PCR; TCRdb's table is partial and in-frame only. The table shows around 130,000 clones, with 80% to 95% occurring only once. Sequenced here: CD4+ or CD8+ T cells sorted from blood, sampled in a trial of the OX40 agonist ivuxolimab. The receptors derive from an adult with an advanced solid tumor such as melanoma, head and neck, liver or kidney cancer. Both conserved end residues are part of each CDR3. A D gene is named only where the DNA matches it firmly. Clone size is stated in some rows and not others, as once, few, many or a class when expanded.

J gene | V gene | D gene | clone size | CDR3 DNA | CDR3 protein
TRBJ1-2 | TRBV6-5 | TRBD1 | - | TGTGCCAGCAGTCCCCCGGGACAGAACTATGGCTACACCTTC | CASSPPGQNYGYTF
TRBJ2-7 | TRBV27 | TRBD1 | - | TGTGCCAGCAGTTTTGTTGGGCCCTCTCGGACAGGGTTGTACGAGCAGTACTTC | CASSFVGPSRTGLYEQYF
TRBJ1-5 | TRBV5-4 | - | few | TGTGCCAGCAGCGCTCCGGGGCAGCCCCAGCATTTT | CASSAPGQPQHF
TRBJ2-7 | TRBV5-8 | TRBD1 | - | TGTGCCAGCAGCCCCGGGACAGGGGCCTACGAGCAGTACTTC | CASSPGTGAYEQYF
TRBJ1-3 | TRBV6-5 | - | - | TGTGCCAGCACCCCCGACAGATACTCTGGAAACACCATATATTTT | CASTPDRYSGNTIYF
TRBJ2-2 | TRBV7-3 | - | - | TGTGCCAGCAGCTTACCTACAGGGTGGGGCACCGGGGAGCTGTTTTTT | CASSLPTGWGTGELFF
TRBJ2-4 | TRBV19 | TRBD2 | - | TGTGCCAGTAGTATAGGGCCGGGACTAGATAAAAACATTCAGTACTTC | CASSIGPGLDKNIQYF
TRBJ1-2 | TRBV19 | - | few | TGTGCCAGTAGTATAGATCACAGTTCAGGGGTCACTGGCTACACCTTC | CASSIDHSSGVTGYTF
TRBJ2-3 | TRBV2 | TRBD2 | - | TGTGCCAGCGAGCGGGGGGGCGTGGATACGCAGTATTTT | CASERGGVDTQYF
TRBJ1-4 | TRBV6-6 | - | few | TGTGCCAGCAGTTACGGGCAGTTTAATGAAAAACTGTTTTTT | CASSYGQFNEKLFF
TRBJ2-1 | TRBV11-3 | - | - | TGTGCCAGCAGCCCGGCCGGGGGCAGATTCAATGAGCAGTTCTTC | CASSPAGGRFNEQFF